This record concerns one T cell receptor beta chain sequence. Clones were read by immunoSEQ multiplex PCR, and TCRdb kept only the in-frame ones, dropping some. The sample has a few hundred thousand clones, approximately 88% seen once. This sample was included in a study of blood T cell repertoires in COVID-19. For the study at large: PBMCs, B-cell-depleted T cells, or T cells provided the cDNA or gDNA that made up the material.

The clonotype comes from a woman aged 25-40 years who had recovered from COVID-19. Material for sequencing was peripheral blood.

The DNA for the CDR3 is TGTGCCAGCACTACTCTTGATACGCAGTATTTT. The encoded protein is CASTTLDTQYF. The rearrangement uses TRBV2 and TRBJ2-3; D remains unclear. Germline V lookup: CDR1 SNHLY, CDR2 FYNNEI. CDR3 length: 11 residues. Trimming stripped 7 bases from V and 6 bases from J, with 8 bases between.